These 3 T cell receptor beta chains came from one sample sequenced in a study of cytomegalovirus exposure and HLA in healthy donors. The PCR contained 60 Vbeta and 13 Jbeta primers. Assay: immunoSEQ multiplex PCR; the TCRdb copy retains only in-frame clones and omits some. The data show 170,000 or so clones, roughly four fifths seen once. Sample: PBMCs. The receptors come from a man in his fifties or sixties in good health and CMV-seronegative.

The chain uses TRBV29-1 and TRBJ2-7, with 8 bases that match TRBD1. The V and J ends lost 4 bases and 3 bases, in that order; junction bases with no gene match: 5. The CDR3 loop spans 13 amino acids. Per the germline V gene, CDR1 is SQVTM and CDR2 is ANQGSEA. CDR3 residues: CSVVTDRDYEQYF. CDR3 coding DNA: TGCAGCGTTGTGACGGACAGGGACTACGAGCAGTACTTC.

The J gene is TRBJ2-2, the V gene TRBV21-1; the table's D call, TRBD2, was not checked against the DNA. TRBV21-1 is termed a pseudogene. The length of the CDR3 is 13 residues. Here the CDR3 reads CARELVRTGELFF. For the CDR3, the DNA is TGTGCCAGAGAACTAGTACGGACCGGGGAGCTGTTTTTT.

CDR3 sequence: CASSLVNHVTGGRDTQYF. DNA for the CDR3: TGTGCCAGCAGCTTAGTTAATCACGTGACAGGGGGACGGGATACGCAGTATTTT. The chain employs TRBV7-2 and TRBJ2-3; 9 positions agree with TRBD1. Trimming at V came to 1 base and at J to 6 bases, leaving 14 bases not matched to a gene. Looked up from germline, CDR1 is SGHTA and CDR2 is FQGNSA. The CDR3 runs to 18 residues.